These 9 T cell receptor beta chains originate from one sample sequenced in a study of blood T cell repertoires in COVID-19. Produced via immunoSEQ multiplex PCR; TCRdb's table is partial and in-frame only. The sample includes roughly 20,000 clones, approximately 86% seen only once; the top ten take about a tenth. Sequencing input: peripheral blood. These receptors were taken from a human donor in a cohort sampled during active COVID-19.

This chain links TRBV19 with TRBJ2-7; 9 bases align to TRBD1. The CDR3 extends over 15 amino acids. Germline V CDR1 and CDR2: LNHDA, SQIVND (reference sequence). V dropped 1 base and J dropped 2; count of bases not matched to a gene: 3. CDR3 loop: CASSIGGQGPYEQYF. CDR3 nucleotides: TGTGCCAGTAGTATAGGGGGACAGGGCCCCTACGAGCAGTACTTC.

CDR3 nucleotides: TGTGCCAGCAGCCGACTAGCCGCCCTTTCGGAGACCCAGTACTTC. Protein: CASSRLAALSETQYF. V usage is TRBV11-2 and J usage is TRBJ2-5, with TRBD2 matching 7 bases. The CDR3 is made up of 15 amino acids. Germline V CDR1 and CDR2: SGHAT, FQNNGV. The ends lost 5 bases at V and 5 bases at J; junction bases unmatched: 11. The full variable domain, completed using reference TRBV11-2 and TRBJ2-5, is EAGVAQSPRYKIIEKRQSVAFWCNPISGHATLYWYQQILGQGPKLLIQFQNNGVVDDSQLPKDRFSAERLKGVDSTLKIQPAKLEDSAVYLCASSRLAALSETQYFGPGTRLLVL.

The chain links TRBV9 to TRBJ2-1, with TRBD2 matching 9 bases. Trimming removed 4 bases from V and 1 base from J; junction bases left unmatched: 18. The V gene's germline CDR1 is SGDLS and CDR2 YYNGEE. CDR3 length equals 20 residues. The CDR3 DNA reads TGTGCCAGCAGCCCGGGGGGGGGAGCGGGAGGTTCACAGTCCTACAATGAGCAGTTCTTC. Translating it yields CASSPGGGAGGSQSYNEQFF.

V usage is TRBV19 and J usage is TRBJ2-7; 15 nucleotides align to TRBD2. The CDR3 totals 19 residues. Losses at the gene ends were 4 bases for V and 6 bases for J; bases not matched to a gene: 16. Germline V gives CDR1 LNHDA, CDR2 SQIVND (reference sequence). The CDR3 sequence: CASSNIPGLAGGRVCEQYF. CDR3 DNA sequence: TGTGCCAGTAGTAACATCCCGGGACTAGCGGGAGGTAGGGTCTGCGAGCAGTACTTC.

This clone has a single count. V is TRBV7-9 and J is TRBJ2-2; a weak D match, TRBD1 (6 bases). Germline lookup yields CDR1 SEHNR and CDR2 FQNEAQ (reference sequence). CDR3 length equals 14 residues. V was cut by 6 bases and J by 8 bases, with 16 bases left in between. CDR3 DNA sequence: TGTGCCAGCAGTATCCGGGACACGTCTGGGGAGCTGTTTTTT. It codes for CASSIRDTSGELFF.

V is TRBV28 and J is TRBJ1-5; 8 bases map to TRBD1. The CDR3 length is 14 residues. Germline trimming cut 6 bases from V and 7 bases from J; bases unmatched to any gene: 8. Germline V lookup: CDR1 MDHEN, CDR2 SYDVKM. The CDR3 bases are TGTGCCAGCAGGGGGACAGGAAGGAGCCAGCCCCAGCATTTT. Protein sequence: CASRGTGRSQPQHF.

The chain is built from TRBV14 and TRBJ1-2; D is undetermined. Trimming took off 6 bases at V and 2 bases at J, with 10 bases between the two ends. CDR1 and CDR2 (germline): SGHDN, FVKESK. The CDR3 loop spans 13 amino acids. The CDR3: CASSPTENYGYTF. CDR3 DNA sequence: TGTGCCAGCAGTCCAACAGAAAACTATGGCTACACCTTC.

This chain uses TRBV19 with TRBJ1-1, with 7 nucleotides matching TRBD1. The CDR3 extends over 11 amino acids. Trimming removed 9 bases from V and 7 bases from J; junction bases left unmatched: 5. The germline CDR1 and CDR2 sequences are LNHDA and SQIVND (reference sequence). The CDR3 region has the DNA TGTGCCAGCAGGCAGGGGGGTGAAGCTTTCTTT. This sequence encodes CASRQGGEAFF. The whole variable domain, filled in from reference TRBV19 and TRBJ1-1, reads DGGITQSPKYLFRKEGQNVTLSCEQNLNHDAMYWYRQDPGQGLRLIYYSQIVNDFQKGDIAEGYSVSREKKESFPLTVTSAQKNPTAFYLCASRQGGEAFFGQGTRLTVV.

The rearrangement uses TRBV7-9 and TRBJ1-1; 10 bases map to TRBD1. With V trimmed by 4 bases and J by 4 bases, 6 bases remained unmatched. The CDR3 covers 15 residues. CDR1 and CDR2 from the germline V gene are SEHNR and FQNEAQ (reference sequence). The CDR3 nucleotides are TGTGCCAGCAGCTCGACAGGGGGCTTGAGCACTGAAGCTTTCTTT. Amino acid sequence: CASSSTGGLSTEAFF.